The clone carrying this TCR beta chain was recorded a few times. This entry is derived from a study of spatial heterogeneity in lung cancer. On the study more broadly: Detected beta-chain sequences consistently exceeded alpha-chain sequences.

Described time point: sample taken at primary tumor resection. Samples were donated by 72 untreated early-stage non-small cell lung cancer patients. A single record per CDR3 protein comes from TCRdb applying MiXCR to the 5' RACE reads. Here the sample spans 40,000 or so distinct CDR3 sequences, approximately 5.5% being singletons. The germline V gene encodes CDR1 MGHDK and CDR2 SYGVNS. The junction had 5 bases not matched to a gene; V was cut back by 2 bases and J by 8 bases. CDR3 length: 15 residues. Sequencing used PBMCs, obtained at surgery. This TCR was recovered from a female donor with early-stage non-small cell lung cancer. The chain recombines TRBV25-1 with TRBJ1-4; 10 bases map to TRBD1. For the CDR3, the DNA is TGTGCCAGCAGTGAAGGACAGGGGGGCGAGGAAAAACTGTTTTTT. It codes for CASSEGQGGEEKLFF.